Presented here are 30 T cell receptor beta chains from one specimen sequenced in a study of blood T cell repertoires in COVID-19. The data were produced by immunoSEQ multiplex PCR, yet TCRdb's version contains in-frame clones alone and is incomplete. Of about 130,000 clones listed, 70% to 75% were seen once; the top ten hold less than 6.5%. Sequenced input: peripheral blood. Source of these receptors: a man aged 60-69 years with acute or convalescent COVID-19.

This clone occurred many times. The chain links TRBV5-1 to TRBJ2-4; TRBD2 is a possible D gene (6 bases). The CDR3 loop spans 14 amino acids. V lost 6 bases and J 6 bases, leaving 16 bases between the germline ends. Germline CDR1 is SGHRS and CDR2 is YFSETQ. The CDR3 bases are TGCGCCAGCACGGCAGGGACTGGGGCAAACATTCAGTACTTC. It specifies CASTAGTGANIQYF.

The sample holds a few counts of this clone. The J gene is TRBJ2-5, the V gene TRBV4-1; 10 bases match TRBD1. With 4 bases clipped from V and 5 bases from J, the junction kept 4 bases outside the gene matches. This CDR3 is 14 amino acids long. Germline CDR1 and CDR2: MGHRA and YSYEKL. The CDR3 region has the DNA TGCGCCAGCAGCCTCCGGACAGGGGGGGAGACCCAGTACTTC. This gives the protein CASSLRTGGETQYF.

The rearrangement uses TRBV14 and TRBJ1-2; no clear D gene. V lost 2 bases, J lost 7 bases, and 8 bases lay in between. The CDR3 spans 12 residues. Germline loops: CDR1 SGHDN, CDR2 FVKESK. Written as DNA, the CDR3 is TGTGCCAGCAGCCAATACAGCTTTGGCTACACCTTC. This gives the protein CASSQYSFGYTF.

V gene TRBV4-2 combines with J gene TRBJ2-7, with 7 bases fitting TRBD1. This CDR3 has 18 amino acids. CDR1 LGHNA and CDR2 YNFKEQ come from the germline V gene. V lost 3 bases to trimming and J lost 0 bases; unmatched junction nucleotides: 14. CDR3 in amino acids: CASSQGAATRGISYEQYF. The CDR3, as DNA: TGTGCCAGCAGCCAGGGCGCCGCTACCAGGGGGATCTCCTACGAGCAGTACTTC.

The DNA for the CDR3 is TGTGCCACCAGCTCGGGACAGGGGATCGGCTACACCTTC. As protein: CATSSGQGIGYTF. This chain uses TRBV24-1 with TRBJ1-2, with 10 positions matching TRBD1. CDR3 length equals 13 residues. With V trimmed by 7 bases and J by 8 bases, 6 bases remained unmatched. Germline V lookup: CDR1 KGHDR, CDR2 SFDVKD.

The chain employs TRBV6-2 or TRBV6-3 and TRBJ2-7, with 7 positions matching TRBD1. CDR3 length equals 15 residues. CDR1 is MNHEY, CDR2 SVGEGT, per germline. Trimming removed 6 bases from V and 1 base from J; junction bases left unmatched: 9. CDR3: CASSTTGAASYEQYF. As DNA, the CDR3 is TGTGCCAGCAGCACCACAGGGGCGGCATCCTACGAGCAGTACTTC.

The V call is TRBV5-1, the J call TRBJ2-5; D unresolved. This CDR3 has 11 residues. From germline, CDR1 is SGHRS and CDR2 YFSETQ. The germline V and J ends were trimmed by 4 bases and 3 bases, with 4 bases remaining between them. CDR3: CASSREETQYF. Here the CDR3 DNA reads TGCGCCAGCAGCAGAGAAGAGACCCAGTACTTC.

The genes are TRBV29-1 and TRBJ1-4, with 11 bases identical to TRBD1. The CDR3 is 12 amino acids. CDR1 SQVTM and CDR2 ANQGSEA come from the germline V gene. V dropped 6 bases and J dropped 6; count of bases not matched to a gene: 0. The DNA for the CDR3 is TGCAGCGTGGGACAGGGGGATGAAAAACTGTTTTTT. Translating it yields CSVGQGDEKLFF.

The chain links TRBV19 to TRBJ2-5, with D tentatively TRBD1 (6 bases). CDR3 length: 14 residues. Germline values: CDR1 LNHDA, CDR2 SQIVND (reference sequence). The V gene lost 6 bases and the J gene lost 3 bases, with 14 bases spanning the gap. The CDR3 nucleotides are TGTGCCAGTAGGCCCTCCAGGGGTAAAGAGACCCAGTACTTC. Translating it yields CASRPSRGKETQYF. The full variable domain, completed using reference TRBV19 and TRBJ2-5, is DGGITQSPKYLFRKEGQNVTLSCEQNLNHDAMYWYRQDPGQGLRLIYYSQIVNDFQKGDIAEGYSVSREKKESFPLTVTSAQKNPTAFYLCASRPSRGKETQYFGPGTRLLVL.

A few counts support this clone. CDR3 amino acids: CASSEGTGFVYGYTF. In DNA form, the CDR3 reads TGTGCCAGCAGTGAAGGAACAGGGTTTGTGTATGGCTACACCTTC. V gene TRBV6-1 combines with J gene TRBJ1-2; a possible D gene is TRBD1 (6 bases). CDR1 MNHNS and CDR2 SASEGT come from the germline V gene. This CDR3 spans 15 amino acids. Trimming removed 1 base at V and 5 bases at J, with 14 bases between.

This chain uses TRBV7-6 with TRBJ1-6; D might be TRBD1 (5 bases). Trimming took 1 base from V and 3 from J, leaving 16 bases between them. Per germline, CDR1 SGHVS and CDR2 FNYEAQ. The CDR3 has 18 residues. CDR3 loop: CASSLVTSGSGYNSPLHF. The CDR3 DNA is TGTGCCAGCAGCTTAGTGACATCAGGGTCTGGCTATAATTCACCCCTCCACTTT.

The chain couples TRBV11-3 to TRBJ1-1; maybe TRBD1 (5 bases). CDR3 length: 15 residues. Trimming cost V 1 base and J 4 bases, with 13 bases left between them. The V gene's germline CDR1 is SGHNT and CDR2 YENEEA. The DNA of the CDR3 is TGTGCCAGCAGCTTAGTCCACCAGGGTTCCACTGAAGCTTTCTTT. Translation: CASSLVHQGSTEAFF.

CDR3 region: CASSEDGGSNTEAFF. The CDR3 DNA reads TGTGCCAGCAGTGAAGACGGGGGTTCGAACACTGAAGCTTTCTTT. The rearrangement links TRBV6-1 to TRBJ1-1; D is perhaps TRBD1 (5 bases). This CDR3 spans 15 amino acids. The V gene lost 1 base and the J gene lost 1 base, with 10 bases spanning the gap. Germline V gives CDR1 MNHNS, CDR2 SASEGT.

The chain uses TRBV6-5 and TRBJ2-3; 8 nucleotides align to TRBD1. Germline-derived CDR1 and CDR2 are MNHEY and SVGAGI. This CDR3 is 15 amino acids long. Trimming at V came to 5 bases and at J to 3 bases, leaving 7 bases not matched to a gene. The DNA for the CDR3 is TGTGCCAGCAGTCCACAGGGGGGCAGGACAGATACGCAGTATTTT. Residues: CASSPQGGRTDTQYF.

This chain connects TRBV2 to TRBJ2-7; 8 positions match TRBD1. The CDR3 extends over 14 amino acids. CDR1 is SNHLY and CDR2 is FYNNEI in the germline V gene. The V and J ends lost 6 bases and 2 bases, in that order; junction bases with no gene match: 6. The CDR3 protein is CASRIDRGPYEQYF. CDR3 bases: TGTGCCAGCAGGATCGACAGGGGCCCCTACGAGCAGTACTTC.

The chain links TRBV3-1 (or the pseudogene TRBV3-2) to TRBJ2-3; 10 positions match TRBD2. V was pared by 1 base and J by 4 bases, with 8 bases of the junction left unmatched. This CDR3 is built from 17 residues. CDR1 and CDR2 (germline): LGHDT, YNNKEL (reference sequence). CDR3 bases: TGTGCCAGCAGCCAAGTCATGCCAGCGGGGGGGTCAGATACGCAGTATTTT. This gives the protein CASSQVMPAGGSDTQYF.

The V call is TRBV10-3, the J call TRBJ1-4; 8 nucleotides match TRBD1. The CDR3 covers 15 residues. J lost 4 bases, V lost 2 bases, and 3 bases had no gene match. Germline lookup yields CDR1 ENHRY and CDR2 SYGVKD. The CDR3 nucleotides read TGTGCCATCAGTGAGCGCGGGACAGGTAATGAAAAACTGTTTTTT. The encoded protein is CAISERGTGNEKLFF.

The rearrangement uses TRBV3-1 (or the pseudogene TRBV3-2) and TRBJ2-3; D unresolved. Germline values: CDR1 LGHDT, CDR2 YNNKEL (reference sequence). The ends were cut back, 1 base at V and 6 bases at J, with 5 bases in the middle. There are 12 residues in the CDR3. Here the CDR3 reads CASSQVRDTQYF. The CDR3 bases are TGTGCCAGCAGCCAAGTCCGGGATACGCAGTATTTT.

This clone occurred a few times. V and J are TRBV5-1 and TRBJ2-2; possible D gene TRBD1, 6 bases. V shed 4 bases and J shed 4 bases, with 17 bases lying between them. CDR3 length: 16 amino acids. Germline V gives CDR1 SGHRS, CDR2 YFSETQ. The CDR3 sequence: CASSPQGIMTTGELFF. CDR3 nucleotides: TGCGCCAGCAGCCCCCAGGGGATCATGACCACCGGGGAGCTGTTTTTT.

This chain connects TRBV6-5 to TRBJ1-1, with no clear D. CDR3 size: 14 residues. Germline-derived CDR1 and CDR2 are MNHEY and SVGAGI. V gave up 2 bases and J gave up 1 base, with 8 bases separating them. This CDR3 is CASSYGQWNTEAFF. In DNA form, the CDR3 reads TGTGCCAGCAGTTACGGGCAGTGGAACACTGAAGCTTTCTTT.

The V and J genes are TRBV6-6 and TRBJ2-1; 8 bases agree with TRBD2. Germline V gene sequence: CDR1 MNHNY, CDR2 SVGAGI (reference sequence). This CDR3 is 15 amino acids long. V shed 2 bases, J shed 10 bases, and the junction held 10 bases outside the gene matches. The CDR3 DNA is TGTGCCAGCAGTTACCCCCTAGCGGGTATAAGGGAGCAGTTCTTC. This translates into CASSYPLAGIREQFF.

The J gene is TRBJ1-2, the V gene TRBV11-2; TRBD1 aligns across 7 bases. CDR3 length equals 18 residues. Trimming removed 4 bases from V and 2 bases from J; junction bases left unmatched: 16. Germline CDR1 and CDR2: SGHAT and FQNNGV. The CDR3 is CASSYGGGAGGRNYGYTF. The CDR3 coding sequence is TGTGCCAGCAGCTATGGAGGGGGCGCAGGAGGTAGGAACTATGGCTACACCTTC.

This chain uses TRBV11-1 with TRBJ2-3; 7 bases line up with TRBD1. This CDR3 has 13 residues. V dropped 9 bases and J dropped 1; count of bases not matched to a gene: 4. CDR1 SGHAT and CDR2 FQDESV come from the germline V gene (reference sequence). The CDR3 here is CASNQGGTDTQYF. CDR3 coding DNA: TGTGCCAGTAATCAGGGGGGCACAGATACGCAGTATTTT.

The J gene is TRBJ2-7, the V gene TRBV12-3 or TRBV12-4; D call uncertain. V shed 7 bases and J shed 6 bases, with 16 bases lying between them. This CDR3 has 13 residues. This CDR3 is CASNLPPGGEQYF. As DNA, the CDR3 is TGTGCCAGCAACTTGCCCCCCGGTGGCGAGCAGTACTTC.

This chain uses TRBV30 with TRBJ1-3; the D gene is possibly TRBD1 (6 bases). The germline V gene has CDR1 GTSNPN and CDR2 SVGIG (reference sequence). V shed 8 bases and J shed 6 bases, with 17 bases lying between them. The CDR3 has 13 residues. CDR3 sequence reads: CARRGGSVNTIYF. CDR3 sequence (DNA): TGTGCCCGAAGGGGGGGGAGTGTAAACACCATATATTTT.

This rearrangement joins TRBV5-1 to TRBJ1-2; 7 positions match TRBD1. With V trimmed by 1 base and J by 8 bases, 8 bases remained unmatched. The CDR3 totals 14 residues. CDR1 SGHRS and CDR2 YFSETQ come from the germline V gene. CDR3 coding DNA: TGCGCCAGCAGCTTGAACCTAGGGACAGACGGCTACACCTTC. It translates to CASSLNLGTDGYTF. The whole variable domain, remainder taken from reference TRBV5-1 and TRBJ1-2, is KAGVTQTPRYLIKTRGQQVTLSCSPISGHRSVSWYQQTPGQGLQFLFEYFSETQRNKGNFPGRFSGRQFSNSRSEMNVSTLELGDSALYLCASSLNLGTDGYTFGSGTRLTVV.

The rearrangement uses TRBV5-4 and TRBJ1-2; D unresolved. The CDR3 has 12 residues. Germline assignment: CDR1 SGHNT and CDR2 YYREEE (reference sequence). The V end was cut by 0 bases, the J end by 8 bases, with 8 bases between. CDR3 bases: TGTGCCAGCAGCTTGGAACAGTACGGCTACACCTTC. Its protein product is CASSLEQYGYTF.

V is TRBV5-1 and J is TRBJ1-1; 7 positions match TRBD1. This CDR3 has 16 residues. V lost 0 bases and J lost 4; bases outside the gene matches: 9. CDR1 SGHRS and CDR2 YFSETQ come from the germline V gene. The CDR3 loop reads CASSLGATGFRTEAFF. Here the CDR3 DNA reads TGCGCCAGCAGCTTGGGCGCGACAGGGTTCCGCACTGAAGCTTTCTTT.

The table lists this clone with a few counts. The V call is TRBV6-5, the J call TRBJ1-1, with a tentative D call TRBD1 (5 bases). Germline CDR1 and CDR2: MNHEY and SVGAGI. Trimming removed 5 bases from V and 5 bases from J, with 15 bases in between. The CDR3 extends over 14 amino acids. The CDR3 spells CASSRGRGWTEAFF. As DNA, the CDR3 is TGTGCCAGCAGTCGTGGGAGGGGATGGACTGAAGCTTTCTTT.

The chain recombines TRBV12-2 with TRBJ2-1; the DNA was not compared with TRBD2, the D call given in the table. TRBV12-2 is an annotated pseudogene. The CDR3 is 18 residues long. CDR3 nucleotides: TGTGCAAGTCGCTACCGCGCTTCGGAGCGGGATATGGGCAATGAGCAGTTCTTC. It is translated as CASRYRASERDMGNEQFF.